This entry is about one TCR beta chain. The length of the CDR3 is 13 residues. The germline V gene has CDR1 SGHNT and CDR2 YENEEA. J lost 4 bases, V lost 5 bases, and 2 bases had no gene match. In the source study's methods: Researchers report that nucleated cell counts were estimated from reference gene primer amplification. Produced via immunoSEQ multiplex PCR; TCRdb's table is partial and in-frame only. That table furnishes V, J and clone size, whereas the DNA furnished D and trimming. This sample has 200,000 to 300,000 clones; 85% to 90% occur once, and the top ten carry 3.7%. This record belongs to a study of blood T cell repertoires in COVID-19.

The source material was peripheral blood. The sequence was collected from a woman aged 35 to 49 with acute or convalescent COVID-19. The V gene is TRBV11-3, the J gene TRBJ2-5; 9 positions match TRBD1. CDR3 in DNA: TGTGCCAGCAGCGCGACAGGGGGAGAGACCCAGTACTTC. The encoded protein is CASSATGGETQYF.